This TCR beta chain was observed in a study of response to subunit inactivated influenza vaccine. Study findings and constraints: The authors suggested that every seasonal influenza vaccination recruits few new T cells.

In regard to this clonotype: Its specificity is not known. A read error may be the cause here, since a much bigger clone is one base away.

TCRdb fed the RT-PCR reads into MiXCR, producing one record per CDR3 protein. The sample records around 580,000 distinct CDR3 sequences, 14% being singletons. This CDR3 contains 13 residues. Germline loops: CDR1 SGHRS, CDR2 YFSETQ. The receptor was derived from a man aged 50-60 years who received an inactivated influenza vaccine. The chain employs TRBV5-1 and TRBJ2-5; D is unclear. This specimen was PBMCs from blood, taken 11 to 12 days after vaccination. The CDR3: CACSLESKETQYF. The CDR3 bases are TGCGCCTGCAGCTTGGAGTCAAAAGAGACCCAGTACTTC.